The 27 T cell receptor beta chains listed next were all sequenced from one sample in a study of blood T cell repertoires in COVID-19. Sequenced by immunoSEQ multiplex PCR; TCRdb stores in-frame clones only, minus some. The table has 200,000 to 300,000 clones, roughly 88% seen once. The sequenced sample consisted of PBMCs or T cells enriched from blood (not recorded which). The source of these receptors is a woman aged 40 to 55 with acute COVID-19.

This clone was detected a few times. The V call is TRBV28, the J call TRBJ1-4; the match to TRBD1 covers 8 bases. V gave up 1 base and J gave up 8 bases; unmatched junction bases: 12. From germline, CDR1 is MDHEN and CDR2 SYDVKM. The CDR3 consists of 17 residues. CDR3 amino acids: CASSLSGTGTGQEKLFF. CDR3 DNA: TGTGCCAGCAGTTTATCTGGGACAGGCACGGGACAGGAAAAACTGTTTTTT.

This clone was counted between two and nine times. CDR3 region: CAIRGLVGTGSYEQYF. The CDR3 region has the DNA TGTGCCATCAGGGGGTTGGTGGGGACAGGCTCCTACGAGCAGTACTTC. This rearrangement joins TRBV10-3 to TRBJ2-7; 8 bases align to TRBD1. Germline lookup yields CDR1 ENHRY and CDR2 SYGVKD. V shed 6 bases, J shed 0 bases, and the junction held 10 bases outside the gene matches. The CDR3 length is 16 residues.

The V call is TRBV28, the J call TRBJ1-3, with D possibly being TRBD1 (6 bases). The CDR3 is 18 residues long. V shed 3 bases and J shed 0 bases, with 18 bases lying between them. CDR1 is MDHEN and CDR2 is SYDVKM in the germline V gene. The CDR3 here is CASSLGAAEGGSGNTIYF. In DNA, the CDR3 is TGTGCCAGCAGTTTGGGGGCTGCTGAAGGTGGCTCTGGAAACACCATATATTTT.

The genes are TRBV10-3 and TRBJ1-3; D possibly corresponds to TRBD1 (6 bases). Germline values: CDR1 ENHRY, CDR2 SYGVKD. This CDR3 has 14 residues. Trimming took off 11 bases at V and 0 bases at J, with 14 bases between the two ends. The DNA of the CDR3 is TGTGCCTCCCGTGGACAGCTCTCTGGAAACACCATATATTTT. Translating gives CASRGQLSGNTIYF.

The CDR3 reads CASSRGPRGYIQYF. The CDR3 DNA sequence: TGTGCCAGTAGTAGAGGGCCTCGGGGATACATTCAGTACTTC. The chain employs TRBV19 and TRBJ2-4; maybe TRBD2 (5 bases). Trimming removed 4 bases at V and 8 bases at J, with 15 bases between. The CDR3 is 14 amino acids. The germline V gene has CDR1 LNHDA and CDR2 SQIVND (reference sequence).

This chain links TRBV7-3 with TRBJ1-1; D is perhaps TRBD1 (6 bases). V was clipped by 4 bases and J by 1 base, with 7 bases between them. The CDR3 runs 13 residues. The germline V gene encodes CDR1 SGHTA and CDR2 FQGTGA. The chain's CDR3 is CASSSGANTEAFF. The DNA of the CDR3 is TGTGCCAGCAGCTCAGGGGCGAACACTGAAGCTTTCTTT.

This chain uses TRBV19 with TRBJ1-1; TRBD1 agrees at 8 bases. The CDR3 length is 14 residues. Germline-derived CDR1 and CDR2 are LNHDA and SQIVND (reference sequence). Trimming removed 3 bases from V and 5 bases from J; junction bases left unmatched: 5. This CDR3 reads CASSILQGDTEAFF. For the CDR3, the DNA is TGTGCCAGTAGTATTTTACAGGGGGATACTGAAGCTTTCTTT.

The chain recombines TRBV5-6 with TRBJ2-7; D call uncertain. V was clipped by 4 bases and J by 0 bases, with 5 bases between them. The CDR3 spans 12 residues. The germline V gene encodes CDR1 SGHDT and CDR2 YYEEEE. In DNA, the CDR3 is TGTGCCAGCAGCCTCAGCTCCTACGAGCAGTACTTC. Amino acid sequence: CASSLSSYEQYF.

The chain joins TRBV19 to TRBJ1-1; 7 bases agree with TRBD1. Germline lookup yields CDR1 LNHDA and CDR2 SQIVND (reference sequence). The length of the CDR3 is 13 residues. Losses at the gene ends were 10 bases for V and 0 bases for J; bases not matched to a gene: 5. For the CDR3, the DNA is TGTGCCACCCTGGACAGGATGAACACTGAAGCTTTCTTT. It is translated as CATLDRMNTEAFF.

The rearrangement links TRBV6-5 to TRBJ1-4, with 7 bases lining up with TRBD1. Germline V gene data show CDR1 as MNHEY and CDR2 as SVGAGI. The CDR3 runs 13 residues. The V gene end was trimmed by 7 bases and the J gene end by 5 bases; junction bases not matched to a gene: 4. The CDR3 coding sequence is TGTGCCAGCAAGGGACAGACGAATGAAAAACTGTTTTTT. This codes for CASKGQTNEKLFF.

The V gene is TRBV4-2, the J gene TRBJ2-5, with 9 positions matching TRBD2. The CDR3 contains 16 residues. In germline, CDR1 is LGHNA, CDR2 YNFKEQ. The J segment lost 5 bases and the V segment lost 0 bases, leaving 7 bases of the junction unmatched. For the CDR3, the DNA is TGTGCCAGCAGCCAAGACTTAGCGGGAGACTACGAGACCCAGTACTTC. The encoded protein is CASSQDLAGDYETQYF.

The chain uses TRBV2 and TRBJ2-7; TRBD2 matches at 13 bases. The CDR3 has 15 amino acids. V dropped 6 bases and J dropped 2; count of bases not matched to a gene: 4. Germline V gives CDR1 SNHLY, CDR2 FYNNEI. The CDR3 protein is CASSRLAGGPYEQYF. The CDR3 region has the DNA TGTGCCAGCAGCAGACTAGCGGGGGGACCCTACGAGCAGTACTTC.

J is TRBJ2-7 and V is TRBV10-3; TRBD1 agrees at 7 bases. The CDR3 loop spans 12 amino acids. The germline gives CDR1 ENHRY, CDR2 SYGVKD. J gave up 3 bases and V 8 bases, and 4 bases lay outside the gene matches. The CDR3 loop reads CAIGTASYEQYV. DNA for the CDR3: TGTGCCATCGGGACAGCCAGCTACGAGCAGTACGTC.

V gene TRBV10-3 combines with J gene TRBJ2-1, with 11 bases fitting TRBD2. J was trimmed by 8 bases and V by 9 bases; bases with no gene match: 9. There are 14 residues in the CDR3. Germline assignment: CDR1 ENHRY and CDR2 SYGVKD. CDR3 in amino acids: CAISTSGNSHEQFF. Here the CDR3 DNA reads TGTGCCATTTCGACTAGCGGGAATTCTCATGAGCAGTTCTTC.

The genes are TRBV27 and TRBJ1-2; TRBD1 aligns across 8 bases. The CDR3 is made up of 16 amino acids. The V segment lost 5 bases and the J segment 4 bases; nucleotides outside the gene matches: 12. The V gene's germline CDR1 is MNHEY and CDR2 SMNVEV (reference sequence). CDR3 in DNA: TGTGCCAGCAGTAAATTTGGACAGGGCATCGGCTATGGCTACACCTTC. It encodes CASSKFGQGIGYGYTF.

With respect to this clone: Other DNA sequences of this sample code for an identical CDR3. The chain has TRBV5-1 and TRBJ2-2; TRBD2 agrees at 12 bases. CDR3 length: 15 residues. Germline values: CDR1 SGHRS, CDR2 YFSETQ. Trimming removed 2 bases from V and 6 bases from J; junction bases left unmatched: 2. The CDR3: CASSLLAGGPGELFF. In DNA, the CDR3 is TGCGCCAGCAGCTTACTAGCGGGAGGCCCCGGGGAGCTGTTTTTT.

The rearrangement uses TRBV27 and TRBJ1-2; TRBD1 aligns across 7 bases. The CDR3 consists of 16 residues. Per germline, CDR1 MNHEY and CDR2 SMNVEV (reference sequence). V lost 4 bases, J lost 5 bases, and 13 bases stayed unmatched. The CDR3 loop is CASSSDRAEEAYGYTF. The CDR3 nucleotides read TGTGCCAGCAGTTCCGACAGGGCCGAAGAAGCATATGGCTACACCTTC.

The rearrangement joins TRBV9 to TRBJ2-1; 9 bases are a match to TRBD2. Germline V gene lookup returns CDR1 SGDLS and CDR2 YYNGEE. Trimming cost V 2 bases and J 8 bases; bases outside gene matches: 8. CDR3 length: 15 amino acids. The CDR3 reads CASSVGGRAFDEQFF. As DNA, the CDR3 is TGTGCCAGCAGCGTTGGCGGGAGGGCCTTCGATGAGCAGTTCTTC.

The V and J genes are TRBV27 and TRBJ2-2; the D gene is possibly TRBD2 (6 bases). Between the trimmed V and J ends, which lost 5 bases and 5 bases, there was a span of 21 bases. Germline assignment: CDR1 MNHEY and CDR2 SMNVEV (reference sequence). This CDR3 has 17 residues. Here the CDR3 reads CASSVVMAGWGTGELFF. The CDR3 bases are TGTGCCAGCAGTGTCGTCATGGCGGGATGGGGGACCGGGGAGCTGTTTTTT.

This clone was observed a handful of times. V is TRBV10-3 and J is TRBJ2-5, with D maybe TRBD1 (6 bases). The CDR3 extends over 14 amino acids. The V end was cut by 0 bases, the J end by 3 bases, with 8 bases between. Per the germline V gene, CDR1 is ENHRY and CDR2 is SYGVKD. The CDR3, as DNA: TGTGCCATCAGTGAGTCCCCAGGGGAAGAGACCCAGTACTTC. Translation: CAISESPGEETQYF.

This clone was counted a single time. The V gene is TRBV7-9, the J gene TRBJ1-5; 8 bases agree with TRBD1. Unmatched junction bases numbered 5, after V lost 1 base and J lost 6 bases. CDR3 length: 15 amino acids. From germline, CDR1 is SEHNR and CDR2 FQNEAQ (reference sequence). The DNA of the CDR3 is TGTGCCAGCAGCTTAGGGACAGGGCCGGGTCAGCCCCAGCATTTT. It encodes CASSLGTGPGQPQHF.

The chain has TRBV3-1 (or the pseudogene TRBV3-2) and TRBJ2-2; TRBD2 aligns across 7 bases. The CDR3 covers 15 residues. Germline V gene data show CDR1 as LGHDT and CDR2 as YNNKEL (reference sequence). With 1 base clipped from V and 5 bases from J, the junction kept 4 bases outside the gene matches. The CDR3 here is CASSQVVGGTGELFF. In nucleotides, the CDR3 is TGTGCCAGCAGCCAAGTAGTGGGGGGGACCGGGGAGCTGTTTTTT.

The chain carries TRBV4-1 and TRBJ1-1, with 8 bases lining up with TRBD1. The CDR3 is 15 residues long. Germline CDR1 and CDR2: MGHRA and YSYEKL. The V segment lost 3 bases and the J segment 4 bases; nucleotides outside the gene matches: 7. The CDR3 DNA is TGCGCCAGCAGCCACCTGACAGGGGACCGCACTGAAGCTTTCTTT. It codes for CASSHLTGDRTEAFF.

The CDR3: CASQETGNTEAFF. CDR3 coding DNA: TGTGCCAGCCAGGAAACAGGGAACACTGAAGCTTTCTTT. This rearrangement joins TRBV27 to TRBJ1-1; TRBD1 might be the D (5 bases). Germline assignment: CDR1 MNHEY and CDR2 SMNVEV (reference sequence). The CDR3 contains 13 residues. Trimming took off 8 bases at V and 1 base at J, with 11 bases between the two ends.

The gene calls are TRBV28 and TRBJ1-1, with 7 bases aligning to TRBD1. The V gene's germline CDR1 is MDHEN and CDR2 SYDVKM. J gave up 5 bases and V 5 bases, and 8 bases lay outside the gene matches. This CDR3 has 14 residues. CDR3 sequence (DNA): TGTGCCAGCAGTCTACCGACAGGGTGGACTGAAGCTTTCTTT. It encodes CASSLPTGWTEAFF.

The genes are TRBV10-1 and TRBJ1-1; 7 bases match TRBD1. With 3 bases clipped from V and 1 base from J, the junction kept 8 bases outside the gene matches. The CDR3 spans 16 residues. Per germline, CDR1 WNHNN and CDR2 SYGVQD (reference sequence). The CDR3 nucleotides are TGCGCCAGCAGTGACTTCAGGGGGGATACGAACACTGAAGCTTTCTTT. Translating it yields CASSDFRGDTNTEAFF.

This chain uses TRBV7-8 with TRBJ1-1; D might be TRBD1 (5 bases). Germline CDR1 is SGHVS and CDR2 is FQNEAQ. The germline V and J ends were trimmed by 1 base and 6 bases, with 12 bases remaining between them. The CDR3 loop spans 14 amino acids. CDR3 in amino acids: CASSLVGGWAEAFF. The CDR3 DNA reads as TGTGCCAGCAGCTTAGTCGGGGGGTGGGCTGAAGCTTTCTTT.